The rows below give T cell receptor beta chains drawn from one sample of a study of blood T cell repertoires in COVID-19. TCRdb's table, derived via immunoSEQ multiplex PCR, lists solely in-frame clones and lacks some. The data hold some 52,000 clones, with about nine tenths observed a single time. Sequencing input: peripheral blood. These receptors all stem from a human donor in a cohort sampled during active COVID-19. CDR3s include the opening cysteine and the closing phenylalanine or tryptophan. The D gene is left open where the match is weak. Where a row states a size, it is once, few, many or the class of an expanded clone; other rows omit it.

j_gene,v_gene,abundance,d_gene,CDR3nt,CDR3aa
TRBJ2-6,TRBV7-9,.,.,TGTGCCAGCAGCTTAGCGGCGGGGCCTGGGGCCAACGTCCTGACTTTC,CASSLAAGPGANVLTF
TRBJ2-7,TRBV5-5,.,TRBD1,TGTGCCAGCAGCTTCCTGGCAGGGGGCGTCTACGAGCAGTACTTC,CASSFLAGGVYEQYF
TRBJ2-2,TRBV7-2,.,.,TGTGCCAGCAGCTTAACGGCAGGGGCCAACACCGGGGAGCTGTTTTTT,CASSLTAGANTGELFF
TRBJ2-2,TRBV11-2,.,.,TGTGCCAGCAGCTTTCCCAGCGGTCCGCTGTTTTTT,CASSFPSGPLFF
TRBJ2-2,TRBV10-2,once,TRBD2,TGCGCCAGCAGTGACCGGAGCGGGAGGAACACCGGGGAGCTGTTTTTT,CASSDRSGRNTGELFF
TRBJ2-2,TRBV29-1,.,.,TGCAGCGTTGACCTGGGCATACAGAACACCGGGGAGCTGTTTTTT,CSVDLGIQNTGELFF
TRBJ2-7,TRBV4-1,once,.,TGCGCCAGCAGCCAAGTCTTCGCAGGCTACGAGCAGTACTTC,CASSQVFAGYEQYF
TRBJ2-1,TRBV7-6,once,.,TGTGCCAGCAGCTTTGTACCGGGAGAGGAGGGAAATGAGCAGTTCTTC,CASSFVPGEEGNEQFF
TRBJ2-1,TRBV28,.,.,TGTGCCAGCAGTACCCTCCAGGGGTATGAGCAGTTCTTC,CASSTLQGYEQFF
TRBJ1-2,TRBV6-5,.,TRBD1,TGTGCCAGCACGGACAGGGGGCTCGGCTACACCTTC,CASTDRGLGYTF
TRBJ2-3,TRBV11-3,once,TRBD2,TGTGCCAGCAGCTTAGGACTAGCGGGAGGATCAGATACGCAGTATTTT,CASSLGLAGGSDTQYF